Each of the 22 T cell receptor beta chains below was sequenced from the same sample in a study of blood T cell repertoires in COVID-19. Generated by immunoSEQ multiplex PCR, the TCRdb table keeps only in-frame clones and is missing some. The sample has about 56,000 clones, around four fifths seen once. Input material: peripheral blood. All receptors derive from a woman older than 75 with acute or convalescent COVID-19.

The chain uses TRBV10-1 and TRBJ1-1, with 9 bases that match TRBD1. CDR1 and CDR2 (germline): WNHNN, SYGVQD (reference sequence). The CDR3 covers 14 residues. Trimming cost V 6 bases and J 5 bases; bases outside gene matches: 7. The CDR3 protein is CASSSGTGNTEAFF. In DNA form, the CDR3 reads TGCGCCAGCAGCTCCGGGACAGGGAATACTGAAGCTTTCTTT.

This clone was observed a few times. CDR3 bases: TGTGCCAGCAGTCTAACAGGGGGCCGGGAAAAACTGTTTTTT. Amino acid sequence: CASSLTGGREKLFF. This rearrangement joins TRBV28 to TRBJ1-4, with 9 positions matching TRBD1. CDR3 length equals 14 residues. V trimming: 5 bases; J trimming: 8 bases; junction bases outside the gene matches: 6. Germline V gives CDR1 MDHEN, CDR2 SYDVKM.

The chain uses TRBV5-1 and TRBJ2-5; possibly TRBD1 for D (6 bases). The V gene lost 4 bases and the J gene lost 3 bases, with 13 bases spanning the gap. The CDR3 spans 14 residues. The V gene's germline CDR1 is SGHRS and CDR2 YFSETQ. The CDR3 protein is CASSVGTLKETQYF. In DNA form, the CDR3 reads TGCGCCAGCAGCGTGGGGACACTAAAAGAGACCCAGTACTTC.

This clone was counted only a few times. CDR3 sequence: CASRTQGDQPQHF. For the CDR3, the DNA is TGTGCCAGCAGAACACAGGGGGATCAGCCCCAGCATTTT. The J gene is TRBJ1-5, the V gene TRBV12-3 or TRBV12-4; 8 bases fit TRBD1. With 6 bases clipped from V and 5 bases from J, the junction kept 3 bases outside the gene matches. This CDR3 region has 13 residues.

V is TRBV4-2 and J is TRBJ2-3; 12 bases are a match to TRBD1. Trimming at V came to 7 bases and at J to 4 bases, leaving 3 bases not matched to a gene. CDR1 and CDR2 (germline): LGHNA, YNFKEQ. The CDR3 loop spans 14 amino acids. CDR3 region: CASTRDRGPDTQYF. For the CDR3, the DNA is TGTGCCAGCACCAGGGACAGGGGGCCAGATACGCAGTATTTT.

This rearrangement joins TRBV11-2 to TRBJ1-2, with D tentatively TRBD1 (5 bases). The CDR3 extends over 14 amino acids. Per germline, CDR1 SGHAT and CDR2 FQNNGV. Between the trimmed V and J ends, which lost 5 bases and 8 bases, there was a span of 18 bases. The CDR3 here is CASSPVLGAGGYTF. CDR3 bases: TGTGCCAGCAGCCCGGTATTAGGGGCGGGGGGCTACACCTTC.

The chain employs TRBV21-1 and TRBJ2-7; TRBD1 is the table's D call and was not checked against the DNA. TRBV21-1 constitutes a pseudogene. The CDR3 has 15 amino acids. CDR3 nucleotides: TGTGCCAGCAGGATCCCCCAGTCTTCTTTCTACGAGCAGTACTTC. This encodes CASRIPQSSFYEQYF.

Written as DNA, the CDR3 is TGTGCCAGCAGCAAGTCAGGGAAGTACGAGCAGTACTTC. It specifies CASSKSGKYEQYF. This chain links TRBV21-1 with TRBJ2-7; no check of the table's D call, TRBD1, against the DNA was made. TRBV21-1 constitutes a pseudogene. This CDR3 has 13 amino acids.

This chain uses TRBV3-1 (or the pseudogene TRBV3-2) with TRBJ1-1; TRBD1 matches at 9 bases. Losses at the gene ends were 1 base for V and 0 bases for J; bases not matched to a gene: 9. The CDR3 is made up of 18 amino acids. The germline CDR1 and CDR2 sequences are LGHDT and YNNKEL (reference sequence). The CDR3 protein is CASSQGRDRVLMNTEAFF. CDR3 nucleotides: TGTGCCAGCAGCCAAGGTCGGGACAGGGTTTTGATGAACACTGAAGCTTTCTTT.

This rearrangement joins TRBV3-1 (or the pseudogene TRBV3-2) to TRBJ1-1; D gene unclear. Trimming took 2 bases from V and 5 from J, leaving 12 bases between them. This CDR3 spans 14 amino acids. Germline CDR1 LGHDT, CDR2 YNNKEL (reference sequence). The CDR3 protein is CASSQKGTGTEAFF. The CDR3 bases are TGTGCCAGCAGCCAAAAGGGAACGGGGACTGAAGCTTTCTTT.

Written as DNA, the CDR3 is TGTGCCAGCAGCTTCCGTCAGGGGGCCTACTCTGGAAACACCATATATTTT. Its translation: CASSFRQGAYSGNTIYF. This sequence joins TRBV7-9 and TRBJ1-3; the match to TRBD1 covers 8 bases. Per the germline V gene, CDR1 is SEHNR and CDR2 is FQNEAQ (reference sequence). The V gene end was trimmed by 3 bases and the J gene end by 0 bases; junction bases not matched to a gene: 7. This CDR3 is 17 amino acids long.

CDR3 nucleotides: TGCGCCAGCAGCTTGGCCCCGGGGGGGATGGATGAGCAGTTCTTC. Protein sequence: CASSLAPGGMDEQFF. The rearrangement links TRBV5-1 to TRBJ2-1, with 8 bases lining up with TRBD2. The germline V gene has CDR1 SGHRS and CDR2 YFSETQ. The V and J ends lost 0 bases and 8 bases, in that order; junction bases with no gene match: 7. The CDR3 is made up of 15 amino acids.

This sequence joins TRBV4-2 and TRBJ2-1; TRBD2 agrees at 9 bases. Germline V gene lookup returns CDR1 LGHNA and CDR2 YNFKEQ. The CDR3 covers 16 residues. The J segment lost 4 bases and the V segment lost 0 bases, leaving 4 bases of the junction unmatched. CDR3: CASSQEFSGGYNEQFF. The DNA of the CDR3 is TGTGCCAGCAGCCAAGAATTCAGCGGGGGGTACAATGAGCAGTTCTTC.

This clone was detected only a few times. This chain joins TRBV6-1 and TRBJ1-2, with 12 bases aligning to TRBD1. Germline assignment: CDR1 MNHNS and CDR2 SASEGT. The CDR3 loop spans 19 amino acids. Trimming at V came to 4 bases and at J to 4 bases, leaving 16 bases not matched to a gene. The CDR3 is CASSAHPGQGAENGYGYTF. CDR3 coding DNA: TGTGCCAGCAGTGCTCATCCGGGACAGGGGGCCGAGAACGGCTATGGCTACACCTTC.

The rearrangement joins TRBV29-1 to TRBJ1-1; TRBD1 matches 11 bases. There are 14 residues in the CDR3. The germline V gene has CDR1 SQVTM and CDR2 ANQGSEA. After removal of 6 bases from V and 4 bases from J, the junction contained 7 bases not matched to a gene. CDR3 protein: CSVRTGGPSTEAFF. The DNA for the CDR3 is TGCAGCGTCCGGACAGGGGGCCCTTCCACTGAAGCTTTCTTT.

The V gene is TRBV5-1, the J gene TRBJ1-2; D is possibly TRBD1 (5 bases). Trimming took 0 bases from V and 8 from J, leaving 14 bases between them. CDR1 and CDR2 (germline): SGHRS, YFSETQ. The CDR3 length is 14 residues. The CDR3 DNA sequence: TGCGCCAGCAGCTTGGGGTGGCAGGGTGGCGGCTACACCTTC. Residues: CASSLGWQGGGYTF.

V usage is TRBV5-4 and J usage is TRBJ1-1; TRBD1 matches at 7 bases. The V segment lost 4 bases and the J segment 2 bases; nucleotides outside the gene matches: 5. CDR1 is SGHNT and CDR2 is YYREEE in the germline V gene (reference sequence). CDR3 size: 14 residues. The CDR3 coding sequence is TGTGCCAGCAGCCCGACAGGGAGAAACACTGAAGCTTTCTTT. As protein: CASSPTGRNTEAFF.

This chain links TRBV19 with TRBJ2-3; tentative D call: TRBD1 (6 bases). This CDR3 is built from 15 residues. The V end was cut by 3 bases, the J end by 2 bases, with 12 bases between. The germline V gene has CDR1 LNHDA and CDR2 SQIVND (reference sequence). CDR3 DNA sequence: TGTGCCAGTAGTATTCTGGGGGCGAACACAGATACGCAGTATTTT. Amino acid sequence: CASSILGANTDTQYF.

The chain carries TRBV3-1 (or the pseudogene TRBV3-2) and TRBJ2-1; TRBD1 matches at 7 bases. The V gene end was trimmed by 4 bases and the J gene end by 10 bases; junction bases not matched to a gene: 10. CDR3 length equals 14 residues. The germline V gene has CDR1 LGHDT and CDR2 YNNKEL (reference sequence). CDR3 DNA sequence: TGTGCCAGCAGCCCACGACAGGGTCTAGGGGAGCAGTTCTTC. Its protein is CASSPRQGLGEQFF.

The CDR3 DNA is TGTGCCAGCAGGGCTAGCGGGGGGGCCACGGAGACCCAGTACTTC. Its protein is CASRASGGATETQYF. The chain employs TRBV2 and TRBJ2-5; TRBD2 matches at 12 bases. After removal of 6 bases from V and 5 bases from J, the junction contained 7 bases not matched to a gene. This CDR3 has 15 amino acids. Germline V lookup: CDR1 SNHLY, CDR2 FYNNEI. Combining the CDR3 with reference TRBV2 and TRBJ2-5 gives the whole variable domain EPEVTQTPSHQVTQMGQEVILRCVPISNHLYFYWYRQILGQKVEFLVSFYNNEISEKSEIFDDQFSVERPDGSNFTLKIRSTKLEDSAMYFCASRASGGATETQYFGPGTRLLVL.

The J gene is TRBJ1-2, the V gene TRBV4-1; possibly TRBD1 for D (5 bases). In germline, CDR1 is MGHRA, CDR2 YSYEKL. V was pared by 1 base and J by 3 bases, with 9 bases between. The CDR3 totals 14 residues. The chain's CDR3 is CASSQGGEDYGYTF. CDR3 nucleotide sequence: TGCGCCAGCAGCCAAGGGGGGGAGGACTATGGCTACACCTTC.

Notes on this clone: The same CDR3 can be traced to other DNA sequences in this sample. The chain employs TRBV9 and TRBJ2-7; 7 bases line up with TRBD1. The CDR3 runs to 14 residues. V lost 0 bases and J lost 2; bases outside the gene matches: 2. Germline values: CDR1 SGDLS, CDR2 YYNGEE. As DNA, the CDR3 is TGTGCCAGCAGCGTAGGGGACAGACCCTACGAGCAGTACTTC. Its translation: CASSVGDRPYEQYF.